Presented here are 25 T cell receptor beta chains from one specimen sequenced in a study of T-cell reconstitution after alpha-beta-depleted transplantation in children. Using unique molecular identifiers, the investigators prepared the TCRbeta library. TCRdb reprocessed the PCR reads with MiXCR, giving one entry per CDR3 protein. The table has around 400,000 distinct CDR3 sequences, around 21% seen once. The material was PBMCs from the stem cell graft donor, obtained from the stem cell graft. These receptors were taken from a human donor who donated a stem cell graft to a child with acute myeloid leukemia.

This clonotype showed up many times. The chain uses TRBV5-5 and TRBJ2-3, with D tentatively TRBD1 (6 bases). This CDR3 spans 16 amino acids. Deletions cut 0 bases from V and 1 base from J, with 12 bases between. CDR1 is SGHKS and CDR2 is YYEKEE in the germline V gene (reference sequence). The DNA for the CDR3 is TGTGCCAGCAGCTTGGACAGGGATGGGGGCACAGATACGCAGTATTTT. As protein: CASSLDRDGGTDTQYF. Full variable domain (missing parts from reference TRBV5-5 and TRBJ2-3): DAGVTQSPTHLIKTRGQQVTLRCSPISGHKSVSWYQQVLGQGPQFIFQYYEKEERGRGNFPDRFSARQFPNYSSELNVNALLLGDSALYLCASSLDRDGGTDTQYFGPGTRLTVL.

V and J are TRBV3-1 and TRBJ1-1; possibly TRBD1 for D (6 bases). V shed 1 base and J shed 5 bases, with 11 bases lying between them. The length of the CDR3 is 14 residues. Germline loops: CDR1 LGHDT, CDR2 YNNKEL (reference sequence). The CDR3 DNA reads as TGTGCCAGCAGCCAAGTTCAGGGGAGGACTGAAGCTTTCTTT. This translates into CASSQVQGRTEAFF. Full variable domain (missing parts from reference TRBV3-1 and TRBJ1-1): DTAVSQTPKYLVTQMGNDKSIKCEQNLGHDTMYWYKQDSKKFLKIMFSYNNKELIINETVPNRFSPKSPDKAHLNLHINSLELGDSAVYFCASSQVQGRTEAFFGQGTRLTVV.

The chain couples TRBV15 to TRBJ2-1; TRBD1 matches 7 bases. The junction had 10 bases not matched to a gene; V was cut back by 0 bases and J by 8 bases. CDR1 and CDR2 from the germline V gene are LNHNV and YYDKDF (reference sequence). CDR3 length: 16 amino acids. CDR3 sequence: CATSRDWNTGVDEQFF. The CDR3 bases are TGTGCCACCAGCAGAGACTGGAATACAGGGGTGGATGAGCAGTTCTTC.

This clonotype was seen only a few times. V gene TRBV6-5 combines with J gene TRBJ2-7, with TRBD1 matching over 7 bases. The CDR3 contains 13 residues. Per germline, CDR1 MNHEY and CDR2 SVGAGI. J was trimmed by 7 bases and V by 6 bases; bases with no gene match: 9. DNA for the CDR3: TGTGCCAGCAGATTACCGGGACAGCATGAGCAGTACTTC. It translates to CASRLPGQHEQYF.

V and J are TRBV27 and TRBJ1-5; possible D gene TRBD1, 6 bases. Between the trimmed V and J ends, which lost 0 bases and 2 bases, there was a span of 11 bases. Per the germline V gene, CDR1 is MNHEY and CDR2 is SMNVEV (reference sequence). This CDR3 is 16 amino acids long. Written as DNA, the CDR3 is TGTGCCAGCAGTTTATCTGGAGGGGGTGGCAATCAGCCCCAGCATTTT. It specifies CASSLSGGGGNQPQHF.

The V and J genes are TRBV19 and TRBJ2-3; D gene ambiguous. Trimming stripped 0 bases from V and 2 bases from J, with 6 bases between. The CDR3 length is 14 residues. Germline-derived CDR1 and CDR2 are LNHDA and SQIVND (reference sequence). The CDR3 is CASSIDRNTDTQYF. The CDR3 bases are TGTGCCAGTAGTATAGATAGAAACACAGATACGCAGTATTTT.

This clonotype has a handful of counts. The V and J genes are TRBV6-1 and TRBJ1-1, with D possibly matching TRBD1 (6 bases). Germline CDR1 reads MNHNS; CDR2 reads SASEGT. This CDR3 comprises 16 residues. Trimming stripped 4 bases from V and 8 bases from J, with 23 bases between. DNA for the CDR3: TGTGCCAGCAGTGCCCACAGGGCCTACGCGATGACGGAAGCTTTCTTT. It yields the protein CASSAHRAYAMTEAFF.

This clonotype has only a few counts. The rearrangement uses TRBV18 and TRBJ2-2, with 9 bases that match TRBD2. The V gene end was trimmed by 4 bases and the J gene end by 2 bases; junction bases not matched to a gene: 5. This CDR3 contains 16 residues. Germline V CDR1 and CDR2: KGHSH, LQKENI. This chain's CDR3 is CASSLLAGVNTGELFF. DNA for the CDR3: TGTGCCAGCTCACTATTAGCGGGAGTAAACACCGGGGAGCTGTTTTTT.

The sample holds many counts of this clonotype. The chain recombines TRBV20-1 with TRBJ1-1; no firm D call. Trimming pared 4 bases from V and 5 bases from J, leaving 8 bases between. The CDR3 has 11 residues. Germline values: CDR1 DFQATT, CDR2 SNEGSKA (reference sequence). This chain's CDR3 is CSAKVMTEAFF. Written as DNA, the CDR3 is TGCAGTGCTAAGGTAATGACTGAAGCTTTCTTT.

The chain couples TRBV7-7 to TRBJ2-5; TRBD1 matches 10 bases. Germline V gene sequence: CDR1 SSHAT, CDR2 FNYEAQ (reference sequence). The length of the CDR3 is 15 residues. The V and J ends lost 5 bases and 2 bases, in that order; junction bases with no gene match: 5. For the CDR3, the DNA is TGTGCCAGCAGCCCTTGGGACAGGGGTCAAGAGACCCAGTACTTC. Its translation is CASSPWDRGQETQYF. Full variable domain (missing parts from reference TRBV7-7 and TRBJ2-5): GAGVSQSPRYKVTKRGQDVTLRCDPISSHATLYWYQQALGQGPEFLTYFNYEAQPDKSGLPSDRFSAERPEGSISTLTIQRTEQRDSAMYRCASSPWDRGQETQYFGPGTRLLVL.

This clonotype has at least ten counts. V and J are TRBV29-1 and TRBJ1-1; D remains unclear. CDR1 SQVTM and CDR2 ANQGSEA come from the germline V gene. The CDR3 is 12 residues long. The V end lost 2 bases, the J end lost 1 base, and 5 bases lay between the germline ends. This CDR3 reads CSVESTNTEAFF. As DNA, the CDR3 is TGCAGCGTTGAATCCACGAACACTGAAGCTTTCTTT. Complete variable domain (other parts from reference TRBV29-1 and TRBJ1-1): SAVISQKPSRDICQRGTSLTIQCQVDSQVTMMFWYRQQPGQSLTLIATANQGSEATYESGFVIDKFPISRPNLTFSTLTVSNMSPEDSSIYLCSVESTNTEAFFGQGTRLTVV.

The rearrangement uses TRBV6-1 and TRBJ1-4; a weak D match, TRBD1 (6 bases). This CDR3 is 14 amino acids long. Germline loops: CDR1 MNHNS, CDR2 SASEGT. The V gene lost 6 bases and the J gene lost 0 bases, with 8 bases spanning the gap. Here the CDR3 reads CASSGQSTNEKLFF. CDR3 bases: TGTGCCAGCAGCGGACAGTCAACTAATGAAAAACTGTTTTTT.

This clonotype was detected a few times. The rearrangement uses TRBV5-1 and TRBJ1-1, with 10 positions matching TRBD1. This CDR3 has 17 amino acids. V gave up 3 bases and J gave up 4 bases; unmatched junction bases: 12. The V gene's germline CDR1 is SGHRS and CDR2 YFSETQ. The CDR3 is CASSWLTGGEVVTEAFF. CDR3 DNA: TGCGCCAGCAGCTGGCTGACAGGGGGCGAGGTAGTCACTGAAGCTTTCTTT.

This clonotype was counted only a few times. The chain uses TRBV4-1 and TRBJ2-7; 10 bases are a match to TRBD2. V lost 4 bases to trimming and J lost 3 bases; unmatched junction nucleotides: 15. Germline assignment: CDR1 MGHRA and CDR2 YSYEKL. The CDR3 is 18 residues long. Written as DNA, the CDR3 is TGCGCCAGCAGCCCCGTAGGGACTAGCGTCACCGGGGACTACGAGCAGTACTTC. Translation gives CASSPVGTSVTGDYEQYF.

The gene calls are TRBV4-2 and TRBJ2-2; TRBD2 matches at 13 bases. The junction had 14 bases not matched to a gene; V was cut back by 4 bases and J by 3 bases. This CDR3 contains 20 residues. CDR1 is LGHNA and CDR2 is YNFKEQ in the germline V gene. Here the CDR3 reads CASSLRDRGTSGTYTGELFF. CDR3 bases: TGTGCCAGCAGCCTCCGGGACAGGGGGACTAGCGGGACTTACACCGGGGAGCTGTTTTTT.

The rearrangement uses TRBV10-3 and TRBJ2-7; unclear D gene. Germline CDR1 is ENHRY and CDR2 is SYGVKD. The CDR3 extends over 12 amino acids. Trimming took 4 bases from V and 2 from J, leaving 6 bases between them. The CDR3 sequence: CAISGETYEQYF. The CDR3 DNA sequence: TGTGCCATCAGTGGAGAGACCTACGAGCAGTACTTC.

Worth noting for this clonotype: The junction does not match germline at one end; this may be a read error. The CDR3 DNA sequence: TGTGCCAGCAGTCTCTTAACGGAAGAGGGACTTTTCTCCTCCGAGCAGTACTTC. The encoded protein is CASSLLTEEGLFSSEQYF. This chain connects TRBV12-3 or TRBV12-4 to TRBJ2-7; maybe TRBD2 (6 bases). The length of the CDR3 is 18 residues.

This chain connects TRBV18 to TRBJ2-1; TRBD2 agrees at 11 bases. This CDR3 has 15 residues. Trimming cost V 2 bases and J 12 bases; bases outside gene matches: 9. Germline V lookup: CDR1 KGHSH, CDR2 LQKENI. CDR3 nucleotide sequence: TGTGCCAGCTCACCAAGGACTAGCGGGTTAGAAGGGCAGTTCTTC. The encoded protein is CASSPRTSGLEGQFF. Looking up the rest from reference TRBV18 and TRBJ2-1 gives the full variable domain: NAGVMQNPRHLVRRRGQEARLRCSPMKGHSHVYWYRQLPEEGLKFMVYLQKENIIDESGMPKERFSAEFPKEGPSILRIQQVVRGDSAAYFCASSPRTSGLEGQFFGPGTRLTVL.

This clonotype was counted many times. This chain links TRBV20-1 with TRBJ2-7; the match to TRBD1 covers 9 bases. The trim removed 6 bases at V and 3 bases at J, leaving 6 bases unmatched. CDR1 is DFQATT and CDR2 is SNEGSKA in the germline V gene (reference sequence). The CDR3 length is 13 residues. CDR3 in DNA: TGCAGTGCGCAGGGACAGGGTGGCTACGAGCAGTACTTC. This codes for CSAQGQGGYEQYF.

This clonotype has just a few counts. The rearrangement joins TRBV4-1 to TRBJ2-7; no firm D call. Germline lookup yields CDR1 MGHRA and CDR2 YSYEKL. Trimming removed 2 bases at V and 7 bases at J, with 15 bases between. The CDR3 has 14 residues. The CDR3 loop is CASSQSVGLGEQYF. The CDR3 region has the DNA TGCGCCAGCAGCCAAAGCGTGGGCCTAGGAGAGCAGTACTTC.

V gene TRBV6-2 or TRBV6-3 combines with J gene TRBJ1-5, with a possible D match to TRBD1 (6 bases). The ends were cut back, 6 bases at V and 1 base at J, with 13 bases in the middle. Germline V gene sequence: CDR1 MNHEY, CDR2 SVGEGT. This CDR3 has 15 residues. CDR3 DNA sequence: TGTGCCAGCAGAAGAGACAGGAACAGCAATCAGCCCCAGCATTTT. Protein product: CASRRDRNSNQPQHF.

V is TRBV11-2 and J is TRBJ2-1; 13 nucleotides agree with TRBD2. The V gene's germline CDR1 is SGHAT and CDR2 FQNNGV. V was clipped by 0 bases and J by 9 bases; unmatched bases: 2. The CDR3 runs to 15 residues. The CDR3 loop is CASSLEGLAGFEQFF. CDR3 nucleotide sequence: TGTGCCAGCAGCTTAGAGGGACTAGCGGGATTTGAGCAGTTCTTC.

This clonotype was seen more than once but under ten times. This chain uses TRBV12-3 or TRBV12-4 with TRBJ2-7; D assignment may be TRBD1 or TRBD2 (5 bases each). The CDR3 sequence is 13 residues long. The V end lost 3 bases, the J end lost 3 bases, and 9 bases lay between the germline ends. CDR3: CASSFRDDYEQYF. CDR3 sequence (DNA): TGTGCCAGCAGTTTCAGGGACGACTACGAGCAGTACTTC.

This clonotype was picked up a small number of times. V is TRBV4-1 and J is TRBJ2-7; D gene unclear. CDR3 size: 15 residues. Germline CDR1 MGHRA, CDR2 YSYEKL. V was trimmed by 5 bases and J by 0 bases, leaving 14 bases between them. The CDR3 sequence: CASSARRRASYEQYF. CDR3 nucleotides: TGCGCCAGCAGCGCCAGACGTAGGGCCTCCTACGAGCAGTACTTC.

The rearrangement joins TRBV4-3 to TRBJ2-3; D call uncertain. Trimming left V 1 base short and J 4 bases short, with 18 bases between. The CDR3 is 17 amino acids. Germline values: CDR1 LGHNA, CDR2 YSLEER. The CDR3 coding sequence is TGCGCCAGCAGCCAAGGGGTTGGGAACCACACGGCAGATACGCAGTATTTT. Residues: CASSQGVGNHTADTQYF.